This TCR beta chain stems from a study of T cell responses to AZD1222 COVID-19 vaccine. With 5 bases clipped from V and 1 base from J, the junction kept 12 bases outside the gene matches. The CDR3 runs to 18 residues. Germline values: CDR1 LGHNA, CDR2 YSLEER. Using immunoSEQ multiplex PCR, the repertoire was profiled, and TCRdb retains in-frame clones only, with some absent. This repertoire comprises about 140,000 clones; its ten largest clones make up 2.2%. The sample taken for sequencing was peripheral blood. The chain links TRBV4-3 to TRBJ2-2; 8 bases agree with TRBD2. This TCR came from an adult in good health. DNA of the CDR3: TGCGCCAGCAGCTCCCTCCCTCCGGGACTAGAGAACACCGGGGAGCTGTTTTTT. Translating gives CASSSLPPGLENTGELFF.